The clone carrying this T cell receptor beta chain was seen just once. The data were taken from a study of blood T cell repertoires in COVID-19. This table comes from immunoSEQ multiplex PCR, and its TCRdb copy is limited to in-frame clones, with some not included. The sample yields 100,000 to 150,000 clones, 84% seen once. The germline V and J ends were trimmed by 0 bases and 0 bases, with 12 bases remaining between them. Germline loops: CDR1 SGHRS, CDR2 YFSETQ. This CDR3 is 16 amino acids long. The chain joins TRBV5-1 to TRBJ1-1; D is unclear. The sequence derives from a woman aged 55 to 70 with acute or convalescent COVID-19. Sample: peripheral blood. The CDR3 region is CASSLVSHSLNTEAFF. CDR3 bases: TGCGCCAGCAGCTTGGTGTCACACAGCTTGAACACTGAAGCTTTCTTT.